This T cell receptor (beta chain) is drawn from a study of a mutant IDH1 vaccine in newly diagnosed glioma. Study-level information: Treated individuals were approximately 60% male and approximately 38% female, averaging 40.4 years of age. Patients had received radiotherapy, temozolomide, or both previously, most receiving both.

Notes on the study in general: It was approximately 93% of patients that developed vaccine-induced immune responses.

Time point in this sample: baseline, week 1 (first vaccination visit). The treatment was: pre-vaccination baseline after standard-of-care therapy. Those who donated had recent WHO grade 3 or 4 IDH1-mutant, ATRX-lost astrocytomas. Sequencing used immunoSEQ multiplex PCR; TCRdb keeps in-frame clones, though not all of them. The sample holds approximately 36,000 clones; roughly 80% are singletons and the top ten take roughly 9.1%. This clone came up a few times. As yet, its antigen is unknown. Sequenced material: PBMCs, taken from a glioma patient treated with radiotherapy, temozolomide or both. The sequence derives from a man aged 35 to 55 with glioma. Some clones in this sample may be carry-over from other donors' samples.

The CDR3 spells CASSHRTGRLEETQYF. CDR3 in DNA: TGTGCCAGCAGCCATAGGACAGGCAGGTTGGAAGAGACCCAGTACTTC. V and J are TRBV7-8 and TRBJ2-5; 7 nucleotides align to TRBD1. The CDR3 has 16 amino acids. V lost 5 bases and J lost 3; bases outside the gene matches: 12. The germline V gene has CDR1 SGHVS and CDR2 FQNEAQ.